This TCR beta chain was recovered during a study of T cells after yellow fever vaccination. Study-wide background: The authors prepared low-cell-number fractions using SMART-Seq v4 Ultra Low Input.

They built TCR cDNA with 5'RACE template switching, a step that put in a universal primer site and UMIs. TCRdb independently ran MiXCR on the 5' RACE reads; one entry per CDR3 protein. The repertoire holds about 630,000 distinct CDR3 sequences, with over 9% as singletons. The CDR3 is 14 amino acids. Trimming removed 3 bases from V and 5 bases from J; junction bases left unmatched: 7. This clonotype was picked up a small number of times. No antigen is known for it. Findings of the study overall: A large majority of primary-vaccination clones showed up again after the booster (96% CD4, around 88% CD8). Across the CD4 and CD8 compartments, a small share of clonotypes was present in both.

The receptor was isolated from a young man who received the YFV17D yellow fever vaccine. V gene TRBV12-3 or TRBV12-4 combines with J gene TRBJ2-7; 7 bases align to TRBD2. Sequencing was performed on PBMCs, taken on the day of the yellow fever booster vaccination. This chain's CDR3 is CASSLGGSSHEQYF. Here the CDR3 DNA reads TGTGCCAGCAGTTTGGGCGGGAGTTCCCACGAGCAGTACTTC.